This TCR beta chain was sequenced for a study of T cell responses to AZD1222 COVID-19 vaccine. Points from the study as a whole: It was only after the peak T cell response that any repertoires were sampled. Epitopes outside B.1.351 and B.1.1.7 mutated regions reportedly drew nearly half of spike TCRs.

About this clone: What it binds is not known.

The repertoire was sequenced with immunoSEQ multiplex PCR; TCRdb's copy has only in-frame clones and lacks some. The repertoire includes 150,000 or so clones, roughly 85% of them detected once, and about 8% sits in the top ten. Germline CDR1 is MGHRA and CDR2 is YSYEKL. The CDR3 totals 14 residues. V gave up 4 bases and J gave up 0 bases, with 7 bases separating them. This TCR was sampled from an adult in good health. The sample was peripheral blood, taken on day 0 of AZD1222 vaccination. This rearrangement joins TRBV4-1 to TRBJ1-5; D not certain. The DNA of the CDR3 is TGCGCCAGCAGCCCTCCGCATAGCAATCAGCCCCAGCATTTT. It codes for CASSPPHSNQPQHF.